These 14 T cell receptor beta chains were sequenced from one sample in a study of blood T cell repertoires in COVID-19. Assay: immunoSEQ multiplex PCR; the TCRdb copy retains only in-frame clones and omits some. The repertoire holds about 130,000 clones, with about nine tenths as singletons. Input material: peripheral blood. All receptors come from a woman between 70 and 85 years old with COVID-19, enrolled during active disease.

This clone was counted between two and nine times. V usage is TRBV18 and J usage is TRBJ2-5, with 13 positions matching TRBD2. CDR3 length: 16 amino acids. From germline, CDR1 is KGHSH and CDR2 LQKENI. After removal of 6 bases from V and 3 bases from J, the junction contained 7 bases not matched to a gene. The CDR3: CASSHTSGGAKETQYF. DNA for the CDR3: TGTGCCAGCTCCCACACTAGCGGGGGGGCAAAAGAGACCCAGTACTTC. Full variable domain (missing parts from reference TRBV18 and TRBJ2-5): NAGVMQNPRHLVRRRGQEARLRCSPMKGHSHVYWYRQLPEEGLKFMVYLQKENIIDESGMPKERFSAEFPKEGPSILRIQQVVRGDSAAYFCASSHTSGGAKETQYFGPGTRLLVL.

The chain links TRBV4-1 to TRBJ1-2, with 12 nucleotides matching TRBD1. This CDR3 has 15 amino acids. The junction had 6 bases not matched to a gene; V was cut back by 3 bases and J by 7 bases. CDR1 is MGHRA, CDR2 YSYEKL, per germline. The CDR3 region is CASSQGQGAKGGYTF. DNA of the CDR3: TGCGCCAGCAGCCAGGGACAGGGGGCAAAAGGTGGCTACACCTTC.

The rearrangement links TRBV28 to TRBJ1-1; possible D gene TRBD1, 5 bases. V shed 2 bases and J shed 2 bases, with 15 bases lying between them. Germline CDR1 reads MDHEN; CDR2 reads SYDVKM. The CDR3 runs 16 residues. The CDR3 coding sequence is TGTGCCAGCAGTTTAGGGTTAACGGGGGAAAACACTGAAGCTTTCTTT. Protein sequence: CASSLGLTGENTEAFF.

This clone has a handful of counts. The CDR3 DNA sequence: TGTGCCAGCAGCTTCCGGACTAGCGGGGGTTACAATGAGCAGTTCTTC. As protein: CASSFRTSGGYNEQFF. The gene calls are TRBV7-2 and TRBJ2-1; 13 bases are shared with TRBD2. This CDR3 is 16 amino acids long. Germline assignment: CDR1 SGHTA and CDR2 FQGNSA. V lost 3 bases, J lost 4 bases, and 3 bases stayed unmatched.

The V and J genes are TRBV2 and TRBJ2-1; possibly TRBD1 for D (7 bases). There are 15 residues in the CDR3. CDR1 and CDR2 (germline): SNHLY, FYNNEI. V was shortened by 3 bases and J by 4 bases, with 13 bases between the two germline ends. In DNA, the CDR3 is TGTGCCAGCAGTGAGCAGGGGGGTCCATACAATGAGCAGTTCTTC. It encodes CASSEQGGPYNEQFF.

The rearrangement links TRBV30 to TRBJ1-1, with D possibly being TRBD1 (6 bases). The V end lost 1 base, the J end lost 3 bases, and 15 bases lay between the germline ends. The CDR3 length is 15 residues. Germline V CDR1 and CDR2: GTSNPN, SVGIG (reference sequence). CDR3 DNA: TGTGCCTGGAGTGCGACCGGACAGCCTTACACTGAAGCTTTCTTT. Its protein product is CAWSATGQPYTEAFF.

This rearrangement joins TRBV6-5 to TRBJ2-7, with D perhaps TRBD2 (6 bases). CDR1 and CDR2 (germline): MNHEY, SVGAGI. The V gene lost 6 bases and the J gene lost 3 bases, with 12 bases spanning the gap. This CDR3 is 13 amino acids long. This chain's CDR3 is CASSPEGYYEQYF. CDR3 coding DNA: TGTGCCAGCAGCCCGGAGGGGTACTACGAGCAGTACTTC.

V is TRBV11-2 and J is TRBJ2-4; possible D gene TRBD1, 6 bases. This CDR3 spans 14 amino acids. V was pared by 5 bases and J by 4 bases, with 12 bases between. Germline V CDR1 and CDR2: SGHAT, FQNNGV. DNA of the CDR3: TGTGCCAGCAGCCAAGGTACAGGGAAAAACATTCAGTACTTC. This translates into CASSQGTGKNIQYF.

V usage is TRBV11-2 and J usage is TRBJ1-3; 9 bases match TRBD1. The V gene's germline CDR1 is SGHAT and CDR2 FQNNGV. The CDR3 is 14 residues long. The V segment lost 5 bases and the J segment 5 bases; nucleotides outside the gene matches: 4. The CDR3 sequence: CASSTGQGRNTIYF. CDR3 bases: TGTGCCAGCAGCACGGGACAGGGAAGAAACACCATATATTTT.

The chain is built from TRBV24-1 and TRBJ1-2; tentative D call: TRBD1 (5 bases). The germline V gene encodes CDR1 KGHDR and CDR2 SFDVKD. Trimming removed 3 bases from V and 3 bases from J, with 16 bases in between. CDR3 length: 16 amino acids. The CDR3 reads CATSDPSSEGDYGYTF. The CDR3 DNA reads TGTGCCACCAGTGATCCAAGCTCGGAAGGGGACTATGGCTACACCTTC.

The rearrangement links TRBV27 to TRBJ2-5; TRBD1 might be the D (5 bases). The V gene's germline CDR1 is MNHEY and CDR2 SMNVEV (reference sequence). V lost 5 bases to trimming and J lost 2 bases, with 12 bases between them. This CDR3 is 14 amino acids long. Here the CDR3 DNA reads TGTGCCAGCAGTCCCCTGGACACTCAAGAGACCCAGTACTTC. Residues: CASSPLDTQETQYF.

The chain couples TRBV29-1 to TRBJ2-5, with a tentative D call TRBD2 (5 bases). The V end lost 7 bases, the J end lost 5 bases, and 14 bases lay between the germline ends. Looked up from germline, CDR1 is SQVTM and CDR2 is ANQGSEA. The CDR3 has 12 residues. The CDR3 here is CSAGEGWETQYF. Written as DNA, the CDR3 is TGCAGCGCCGGAGAGGGCTGGGAGACCCAGTACTTC.

This rearrangement joins TRBV29-1 to TRBJ1-1; TRBD1 aligns across 7 bases. Per the germline V gene, CDR1 is SQVTM and CDR2 is ANQGSEA. This CDR3 contains 11 residues. V shed 6 bases and J 3 bases; nucleotides not matched to a gene: 1. The CDR3 region has the DNA TGCAGCGTCCAGGGGGACACTGAAGCTTTCTTT. Encoded protein: CSVQGDTEAFF.

This sequence joins TRBV29-1 and TRBJ2-7; 8 bases are shared with TRBD1. The germline V gene has CDR1 SQVTM and CDR2 ANQGSEA. The CDR3 runs to 11 residues. The ends lost 7 bases at V and 4 bases at J; junction bases unmatched: 3. This chain's CDR3 is CSARQGYEQYF. The CDR3 bases are TGCAGCGCCAGACAGGGGTACGAGCAGTACTTC.